This paragraph reports one T cell receptor (beta chain). This record belongs to a study of shared T cell receptors in the human thymus. The repertoire was sequenced with immunoSEQ multiplex PCR; TCRdb's copy has only in-frame clones and lacks some. This sample has roughly 710,000 clones, with 70% to 90% found just once. V was pared by 2 bases and J by 9 bases, with 8 bases between. The CDR3 is 11 residues long. CDR1 and CDR2 from the germline V gene are MNHNS and SASEGT. These same records also appear under a second study, on human thymus T cells.

The clonotype comes from a girl less than two years old with a congenital heart defect. The sample taken for sequencing was thymocytes. V gene TRBV6-1 combines with J gene TRBJ2-7; tentatively, D is TRBD2 (5 bases). In nucleotides, the CDR3 is TGTGCCAGCAGTGAATCGGGATGGCAGTACTTC. It codes for CASSESGWQYF.